This TCR beta chain came from a study of PD-1 blockade in mismatch repair-deficient tumors. Libraries were prepared by immunoSEQ multiplex PCR; TCRdb keeps only in-frame clonotypes and omits some of them. The sample yields approximately 37,000 clones, roughly 81% seen once. V lost 6 bases and J 3 bases, leaving 15 bases between the germline ends. CDR3 size: 15 residues. Germline V lookup: CDR1 MNHNS, CDR2 SASEGT. The sample was peripheral blood, taken around 76 weeks after starting pembrolizumab. This TCR came from an adult with mismatch repair-deficient cancer. This chain connects TRBV6-1 to TRBJ1-5, with D unclear. The chain's CDR3 is CASSPTQADNQPQHF. The DNA of the CDR3 is TGTGCCAGCAGCCCTACCCAGGCCGACAATCAGCCCCAGCATTTT.